The entry below gives a single T cell receptor beta chain sequence along with its context. The data were taken from a study of blood T cell repertoires in COVID-19. Study-level background: Sources were T cells, B-cell-depleted T cells, or PBMCs; the material itself was cDNA or gDNA.

V lost 6 bases to trimming and J lost 2 bases, with 8 bases between them. The CDR3 is made up of 12 amino acids. Per the germline V gene, CDR1 is SGHDN and CDR2 is FVKESK. In the original processing: Using reference gene primer amplification, nucleated cell counts were estimated. Method: immunoSEQ multiplex PCR; TCRdb's copy keeps in-frame clones and lacks some. The V and J calls and clone size come from that table; D and trimming were worked out from the DNA. The table includes about 200,000 clones, about 80% detected once. The TCR originated in a human donor with acute or convalescent COVID-19. The donor label of this sample is uncertain. This chain connects TRBV14 to TRBJ2-7; possible D gene TRBD2, 5 bases. The sample comprised peripheral blood. The CDR3 loop reads CASREVTYEQYF. The CDR3 nucleotides are TGTGCCAGCAGGGAGGTGACCTACGAGCAGTACTTC. Together with reference TRBV14 and TRBJ2-7, the CDR3 gives the full variable domain: EAGVTQFPSHSVIEKGQTVTLRCDPISGHDNLYWYRRVMGKEIKFLLHFVKESKQDESGMPNNRFLAERTGGTYSTLKVQPAELEDSGVYFCASREVTYEQYFGPGTRLTVT.